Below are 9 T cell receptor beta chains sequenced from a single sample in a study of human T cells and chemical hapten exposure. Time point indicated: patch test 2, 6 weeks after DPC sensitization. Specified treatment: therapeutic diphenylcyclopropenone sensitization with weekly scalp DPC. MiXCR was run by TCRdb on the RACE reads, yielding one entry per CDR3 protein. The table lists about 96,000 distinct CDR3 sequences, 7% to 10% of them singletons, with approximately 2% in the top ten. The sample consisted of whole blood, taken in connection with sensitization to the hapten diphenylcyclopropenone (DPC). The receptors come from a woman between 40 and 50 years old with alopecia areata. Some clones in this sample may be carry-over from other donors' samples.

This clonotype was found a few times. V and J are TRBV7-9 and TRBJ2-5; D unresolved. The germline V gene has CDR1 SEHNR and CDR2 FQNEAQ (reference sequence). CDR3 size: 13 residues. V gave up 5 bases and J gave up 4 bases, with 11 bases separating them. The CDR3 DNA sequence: TGTGCCAGCAGCCGCGACGGTTTAGAGACCCAGTACTTC. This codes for CASSRDGLETQYF.

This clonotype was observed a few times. The CDR3 is CASSQGVGELFF. For the CDR3, the DNA is TGTGCCAGCAGCCAAGGTGTCGGGGAGCTGTTTTTT. V is TRBV3-1 and J is TRBJ2-2; D is unclear. Germline lookup yields CDR1 LGHDT and CDR2 YNNKEL (reference sequence). V gave up 1 base and J gave up 7 bases, with 4 bases separating them. The CDR3 length is 12 residues.

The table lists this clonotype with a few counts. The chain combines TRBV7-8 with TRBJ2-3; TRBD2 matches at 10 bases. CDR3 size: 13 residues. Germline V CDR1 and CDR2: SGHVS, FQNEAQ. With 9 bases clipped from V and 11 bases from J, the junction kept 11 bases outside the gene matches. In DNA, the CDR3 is TGTGCCAGTACTAGCGGGGTTCCCCAGGGGCAGTATTTT. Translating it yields CASTSGVPQGQYF.

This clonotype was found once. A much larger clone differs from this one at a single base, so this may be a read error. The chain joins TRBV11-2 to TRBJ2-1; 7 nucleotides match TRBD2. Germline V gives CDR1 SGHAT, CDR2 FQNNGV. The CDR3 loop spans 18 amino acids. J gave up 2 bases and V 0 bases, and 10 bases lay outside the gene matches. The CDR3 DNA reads TGTGCCAGCAGCTTAGATCCGGGACTATCGGCCACCTACAATGAGCAGTTCTTC. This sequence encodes CASSLDPGLSATYNEQFF.

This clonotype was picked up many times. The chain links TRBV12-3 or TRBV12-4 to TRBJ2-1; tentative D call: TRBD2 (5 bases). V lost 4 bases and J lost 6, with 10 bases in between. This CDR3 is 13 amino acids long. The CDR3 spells CASSSGRGNEQFF. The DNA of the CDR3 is TGTGCCAGCAGTTCCGGTCGGGGCAATGAGCAGTTCTTC.

CDR3 DNA sequence: TGTGCCAGCAGTTTTAGTTTGAGCACCGGGGAGCTGTTTTTT. Translating gives CASSFSLSTGELFF. The genes are TRBV28 and TRBJ2-2; no reliable D call. The germline V gene encodes CDR1 MDHEN and CDR2 SYDVKM. V shed 3 bases and J shed 4 bases, with 9 bases lying between them. CDR3 length: 14 residues.

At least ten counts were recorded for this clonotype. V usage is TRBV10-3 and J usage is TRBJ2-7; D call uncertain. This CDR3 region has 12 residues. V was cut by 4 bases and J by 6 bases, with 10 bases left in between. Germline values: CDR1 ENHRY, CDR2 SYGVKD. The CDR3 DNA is TGTGCCATCAGTGGTCAATCGGGCGAGCAGTACTTC. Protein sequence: CAISGQSGEQYF.

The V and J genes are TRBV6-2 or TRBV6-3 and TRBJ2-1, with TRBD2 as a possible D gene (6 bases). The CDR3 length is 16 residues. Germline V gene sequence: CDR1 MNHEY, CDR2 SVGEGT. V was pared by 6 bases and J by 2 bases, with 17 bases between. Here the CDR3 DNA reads TGTGCCAGCAGCCAAGACACTAGCAGGGCCTACAATGAGCAGTTCTTC. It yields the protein CASSQDTSRAYNEQFF.

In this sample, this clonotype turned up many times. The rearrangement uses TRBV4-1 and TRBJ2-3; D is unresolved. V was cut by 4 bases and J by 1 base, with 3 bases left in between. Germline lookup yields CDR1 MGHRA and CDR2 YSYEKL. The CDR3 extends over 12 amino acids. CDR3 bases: TGCGCCAGCAGCCCCGGCACAGATACGCAGTATTTT. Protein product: CASSPGTDTQYF.